One and the same sample provided the 13 T cell receptor beta chains below, sequenced in a study of blood T cell repertoires in COVID-19 (dated by TCRdb to 2020 to 2022). The library was produced with the immunoSEQ multiplex PCR assay. As stored in TCRdb, this immuneACCESS dataset retains in-frame rearrangements with V and J assigned. A fraction of the clones does not appear; measured against another copy, unresolved V genes explain less than half of the discrepancy, and the remainder lacks a known reason. A total of 70,000 to 95,000 clones appear in this sample, 80% to 90% of them only once. 5.8% of the sample comes from the top ten. Source material: peripheral blood. These receptors came from a man in his fifties or sixties with active COVID-19.

The genes are TRBV7-6 and TRBJ2-7; a weak D match, TRBD1 (5 bases). Trimming pared 1 base from V and 2 bases from J, leaving 12 bases between. Germline V gene lookup returns CDR1 SGHVS and CDR2 FNYEAQ. CDR3 length equals 15 residues. Written as DNA, the CDR3 is TGTGCCAGCAGCTTAGATGCAGGGAACACCTACGAGCAGTACTTC. It specifies CASSLDAGNTYEQYF.

The V gene is TRBV12-5, the J gene TRBJ2-5, with 12 bases matching TRBD2. The ends lost 6 bases at V and 5 bases at J; junction bases unmatched: 4. CDR1 is LGHNT and CDR2 is FRNRAP in the germline V gene. This CDR3 is built from 14 residues. CDR3 DNA sequence: TGTGCTAGTGGGTCTAGCGGGGGGGAGGAGACCCAGTACTTC. Translating gives CASGSSGGEETQYF.

V and J are TRBV4-3 and TRBJ2-7; 7 nucleotides agree with TRBD2. J gave up 1 base and V 0 bases, and 0 bases lay outside the gene matches. This CDR3 spans 14 amino acids. Germline-derived CDR1 and CDR2 are LGHNA and YSLEER. The CDR3 DNA is TGCGCCAGCAGCCAAGAGCGGGAGTCCTACGAGCAGTACTTC. It specifies CASSQERESYEQYF.

This chain connects TRBV4-1 to TRBJ1-1; TRBD1 aligns across 9 bases. This CDR3 region has 13 residues. Germline CDR1 is MGHRA and CDR2 is YSYEKL. J lost 10 bases, V lost 2 bases, and 5 bases had no gene match. Here the CDR3 DNA reads TGCGCCAGCAGCCAAAAGGGGACAGGGTCAGCTTTCTTT. Its protein is CASSQKGTGSAFF.

The chain links TRBV5-4 to TRBJ1-4, with TRBD1 matching over 11 bases. The V segment lost 0 bases and the J segment 6 bases; nucleotides outside the gene matches: 4. Germline values: CDR1 SGHNT, CDR2 YYREEE (reference sequence). The CDR3 loop spans 16 amino acids. The CDR3 is CASSLAGTGGDEKLFF. The CDR3 nucleotides are TGTGCCAGCAGCTTGGCCGGGACAGGGGGGGATGAAAAACTGTTTTTT.

The gene calls are TRBV5-6 and TRBJ2-5; TRBD2 might be the D (6 bases). CDR1 and CDR2 (germline): SGHDT, YYEEEE. V was shortened by 5 bases and J by 5 bases, with 16 bases between the two germline ends. This CDR3 is built from 14 residues. This CDR3 reads CASRTRGNGETQYF. The DNA of the CDR3 is TGTGCCAGCAGGACCCGGGGGAATGGGGAGACCCAGTACTTC.

The chain uses TRBV5-1 and TRBJ2-1, with 8 bases that match TRBD2. Germline CDR1 SGHRS, CDR2 YFSETQ. CDR3 length: 17 residues. With 0 bases clipped from V and 9 bases from J, the junction kept 14 bases outside the gene matches. The CDR3 spells CASSLGLMAGGLSEQFF. The CDR3 coding sequence is TGCGCCAGCAGCTTGGGTTTGATGGCGGGAGGTTTGAGTGAGCAGTTCTTC.

This clone appeared a single time. The chain recombines TRBV28 with TRBJ1-2; D is unclear. There are 15 residues in the CDR3. V lost 3 bases and J lost 2, with 13 bases in between. Germline V gives CDR1 MDHEN, CDR2 SYDVKM. DNA for the CDR3: TGTGCCAGCAGTTTGGTTACAGAACCAAACTATGGCTACACCTTC. This codes for CASSLVTEPNYGYTF.

Regarding this clone: A junction end diverges from the germline sequence, so it may reflect a read error. The chain combines TRBV18 with TRBJ2-5; 9 nucleotides line up with TRBD1. The CDR3 is 13 residues long. Germline V lookup: CDR1 KGHSH, CDR2 LQKENI. CDR3 sequence reads: CASSPPGQGIGDF. The DNA of the CDR3 is TGTGCCAGCTCACCGCCGGGACAGGGAATCGGCGACTTC.

This rearrangement joins TRBV7-2 to TRBJ2-3, with 10 bases matching TRBD1. V trimming: 1 base; J trimming: 4 bases; junction bases outside the gene matches: 2. The CDR3 runs 15 residues. CDR1 and CDR2 from the germline V gene are SGHTA and FQGNSA. The CDR3 DNA reads TGTGCCAGCAGCTTAGAAGGGACAGGGGCAGATACGCAGTATTTT. Protein product: CASSLEGTGADTQYF.

This chain joins TRBV5-1 and TRBJ2-7; tentative D call: TRBD1 (6 bases). Looked up from germline, CDR1 is SGHRS and CDR2 is YFSETQ. The CDR3 sequence is 15 residues long. The ends were cut back, 0 bases at V and 4 bases at J, with 14 bases in the middle. For the CDR3, the DNA is TGCGCCAGCAGCTTGGTCGCAGGGGCCCAGTACGAGCAGTACTTC. Its translation is CASSLVAGAQYEQYF.

The CDR3 spells CASSPNSRNTEAFF. DNA of the CDR3: TGTGCCAGCTCACCAAACAGTAGGAACACTGAAGCTTTCTTT. The J gene is TRBJ1-1, the V gene TRBV18; D is undetermined. The CDR3 sequence is 14 residues long. V lost 2 bases, J lost 1 base, and 8 bases lay in between. Germline values: CDR1 KGHSH, CDR2 LQKENI.

The table lists this clone with a count of one. This chain connects TRBV28 to TRBJ2-1; 8 bases fit TRBD2. There are 15 residues in the CDR3. Germline V lookup: CDR1 MDHEN, CDR2 SYDVKM. V gave up 10 bases and J gave up 1 base; unmatched junction bases: 9. The CDR3 region is CATSGGSPSYNEQFF. The DNA of the CDR3 is TGTGCCACCTCGGGGGGGTCTCCTTCCTACAATGAGCAGTTCTTC.